This T cell receptor (beta chain) was captured by sequencing in a study of monozygotic twins with inflammatory bowel disease (dated 2019 in TCRdb). Background for the entire study: In total, some 30 monozygotic twin pairs made up the full study: 19 Danish pairs, all IBD-discordant, plus nine German pairs, of which four were IBD-concordant and five were IBD-discordant. Within discordant pairs, disease-associated traits were sought mainly by comparing IBD patients with their genetically identical healthy co-twins. Each individual had, on average, about 151 000 unique TCRalpha sequences and 181 000 unique TCRbeta sequences available for analysis.

From each donor, a roughly 2.3 ml peripheral blood sample was drawn into PAXgene tubes and stored at -80 degrees C. Without any T cell sorting, total RNA was extracted from whole blood using the PAXgene blood miRNA kit on an automated QIAcube. Peripheral blood from monozygotic twin pairs who were concordant or discordant for inflammatory bowel disease underwent deep TCRalpha and TCRbeta repertoire profiling using unique molecular barcoding. For every twin pair, smoking habits were documented, and each individual was categorised as a current, former or never smoker. What the research found in general, with its limitations: TCRbeta repertoire diversity, by inverse Simpson index, was decreased in IBD patients compared with their healthy co-twins. Different T cell subtypes could not be distinguished in the analysis. Background noise and inter-individual variability may have been introduced into the repertoires by the differing immunosuppressive treatments among patients. Repertoire similarity did not differ between concordant and discordant twins, possibly due to limited statistical power. No single strong signal or clonotype linked to IBD turned up in the results, so the idea that one exists was not supported. Compared with healthy twins, IBD patients shared fewer clonotypes with other individuals, and the difference was most pronounced in patients with signs of disease activity.

About this clonotype itself: There is no known antigen for this receptor.

The germline V gene sets CDR1 to SGHRS and CDR2 to YFSETQ. Taken from cysteine to phenylalanine, the CDR3 has 16 residues. No DNA was logged. Library construction relied on 5' RACE. The input for every TCR library was approximately 3,500 ng of total RNA. cDNA was synthesized with SMARTScribe reverse transcriptase in eight separate reactions per sample. Unique molecular identifiers containing a 6-nucleotide sample barcode were introduced through template switching during cDNA synthesis. TCRalpha and TCRbeta cDNA was amplified by two nested PCRs of approximately 17 and 9 cycles, with bead purification after each PCR. Before amplification, cDNA was treated with uracil DNA-glycosylase and purified using the QIAquick PCR purification kit. The second PCR added Illumina TruSeq-compatible adapters along with sample-specific barcodes. Library quality and concentration were assessed using TapeStation and Qubit, and roughly 5 ng of each library was pooled. Sequencing of the pooled libraries was done on an Illumina HiSeq2500 single-index Rapid Run using custom sequencing primers and 2 x 100 bp reads. Regarding the original processing steps: UMI-based consensus assembly with MiGEC version 1.2.6 was used to correct PCR and sequencing errors. MiXCR version 2.1.1 was used for V(D)J alignment, clonotype assembly and CDR3 extraction. To normalise gene usage, clonotype sharing and MAIT/NKT TCR abundance, the analysis used the top 1000, 10 000 and 20 000 clonotypes per sample. After downsampling to 27 000 UMIs, diversity was calculated as the inverse Simpson index using the vegan R package. Paired Mann-Whitney U tests on discordant twin pairs were used, with Benjamini-Hochberg multiple-testing correction. TCRdb reprocessed the raw reads; every CDR3 protein sequence is a single record, and DNA is not supplied. Here the V and J calls rest on TCRdb's processing, not on the authors' analysis. The sample's clone listing holds just over 300,000 distinct CDR3 sequences. The biggest ten clones account for 5.5% to 6.5% of the sample.

The chain couples TRBV5-1 to TRBJ2-1; TCRdb outputs TRBD1, but without DNA this stays unchecked. The sequenced material came from blood. The source of this sequence is a human donor with ulcerative colitis or Crohn's disease, or a healthy co-twin of an affected twin (not recorded which). The CDR3 protein is CASSSKTGDSYNEQFF.